The table lists the clone carrying this TCR beta chain with many counts. Antigen: not known. The data stem from a study of T cells in Graves' hyperthyroidism and ophthalmopathy. Study-level points and caveats: Progression to ophthalmopathy was predicted a median of 6.5 months early.

V was pared by 2 bases and J by 3 bases, with 11 bases between. The CDR3 length is 15 residues. Looked up from germline, CDR1 is KGHSH and CDR2 is LQKENI. There were TCR beta CDR3 regions amplified from RNA transcripts. TCR CDR3 regions were first amplified by RT-PCR with HTBI primers. Each CDR3 protein is one row after TCRdb ran MiXCR on the multiplex PCR reads. Of roughly 400,000 distinct CDR3 sequences listed, approximately 15% are singletons. Uncontrolled infection, other autoimmune disease, pregnancy or lactation excluded patients. Orbital computed tomography and thyroid ultrasound, together with serum TRAb and thyroxine and clinical symptoms, were used for diagnoses. This blood was taken when hyperthyroidism was first diagnosed, before any ophthalmopathy symptoms existed.

The material sequenced was blood. The chain combines TRBV18 with TRBJ2-1; D may be TRBD1 (6 bases). The receptor was isolated from a woman under 30 with Graves' hyperthyroidism that later progressed to Graves' ophthalmopathy. CDR3 protein: CASSPSTGFYNEQFF. The CDR3 DNA is TGTGCCAGCTCACCATCGACAGGTTTCTACAATGAGCAGTTCTTC. Supplemented by reference TRBV18 and TRBJ2-1, the full variable domain reads NAGVMQNPRHLVRRRGQEARLRCSPMKGHSHVYWYRQLPEEGLKFMVYLQKENIIDESGMPKERFSAEFPKEGPSILRIQQVVRGDSAAYFCASSPSTGFYNEQFFGPGTRLTVL.